This T cell receptor (beta chain) was profiled in a study of blood T cell repertoires in COVID-19 (dated by TCRdb to the early 2020s). Study-wide context: Samples from collaborators originated in the United States, Italy and Spain and spanned both the acute and convalescent phases of COVID-19. The prospective study material was composed of cDNA or gDNA derived from T cells, B-cell-depleted T cells, or PBMCs. Deeply sampled blood TCRbeta repertoires from subjects exposed to, actively infected with, or recovered from COVID-19 were included in the dataset. The repertoires were released in a freely available public database meant as a resource for research on the immune response to SARS-CoV-2. The sample metadata nearly always contained a de-identified subject ID, COVID-19 status, age in years and sex. Samples were obtained from the ongoing ImmuneRACE study (first 160 participants) and from some 1,200 subjects provided by 6 global collaborators. Where HLA class I and class II types were available, the types were taken from metadata supplied by the sample provider, not from assay-based typing. Summary of the overall study and its limitations: The quantity of clinical and demographic metadata differed by source and by participant and was supplied without curation.

TCRbeta CDR3 regions were amplified from genomic DNA by means of the immunoSEQ Assay, a bias-controlled multiplex PCR. Concerning the study's data processing: Within the assay, amplification of reference gene primers was used to estimate how many nucleated cells each sample contained. To quantify the absolute abundance of each unique TCRbeta CDR3 rearrangement, sequence reads were collapsed and filtered. For each sample, productive Simpson clonality was calculated as the square root of Simpson's diversity index across productive rearrangements. Sourced from immuneACCESS, this table was stored by TCRdb with only in-frame sequences that have V and J called. A share of the clones is absent; for the studies checked, an unresolved V gene accounts for under half, and the remainder has no known explanation. V, J and clone size derive from that table, while D and trimming were established from the DNA sequence. Here the sample has about 440,000 clones; 85% to 90% occur a single time. Approximately 4.3% of the sample lies in the top ten.

According to the germline V gene (reference sequence), CDR1 reads PRHDT and CDR2 reads FYEKMQ. The junction shows trimming of 4 bases on V and 4 bases on J, and the gene matches do not reach 3 bases of it. The CDR3, cysteine through phenylalanine, is 14 amino acids long. The DNA shown is the 42-base CDR3, in frame from base 1. The collaborating institutions used their own protocols to collect whole blood in K2EDTA tubes. For TCRbeta analysis, collaborator samples were shipped as frozen whole blood, as isolated PBMCs, or as DNA extracted from either sample type. Comment on this clone: Its antigen is currently not known. Base-call qualities are not available, and no considerably larger clone is one nucleotide away. Other DNA variants within this sample encode the same CDR3.

The source material was peripheral blood. This clonotype was obtained from a woman in her thirties with acute or convalescent COVID-19. The chain is encoded by TRBV13 joined to TRBJ2-7; 11 junctional bases match TRBD1. The DNA sequence is TGTGCCAGCAGCTCCGGGACAGGGGGTTACGAGCAGTACTTC. Translated, this gives CASSSGTGGYEQYF.